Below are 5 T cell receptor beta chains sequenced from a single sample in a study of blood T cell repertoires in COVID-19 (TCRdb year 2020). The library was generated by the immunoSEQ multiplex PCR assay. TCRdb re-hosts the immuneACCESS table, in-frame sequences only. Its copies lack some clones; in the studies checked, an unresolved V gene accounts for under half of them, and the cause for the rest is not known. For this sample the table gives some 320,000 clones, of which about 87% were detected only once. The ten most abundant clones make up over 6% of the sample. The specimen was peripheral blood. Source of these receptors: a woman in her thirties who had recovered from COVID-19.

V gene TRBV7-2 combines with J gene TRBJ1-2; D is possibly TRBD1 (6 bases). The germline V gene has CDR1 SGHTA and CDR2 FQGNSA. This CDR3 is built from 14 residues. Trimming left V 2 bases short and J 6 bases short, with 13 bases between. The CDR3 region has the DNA TGTGCCAGCAGCTTATTACAGGGATTAAATGGCTACACCTTC. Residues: CASSLLQGLNGYTF.

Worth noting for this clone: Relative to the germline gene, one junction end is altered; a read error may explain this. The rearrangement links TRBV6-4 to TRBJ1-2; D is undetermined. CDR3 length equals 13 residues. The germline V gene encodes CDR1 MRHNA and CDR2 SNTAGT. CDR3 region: CASRDSAGYGYTF. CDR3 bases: TGTGCCAGCAGGGACTCGGCGGGCTATGGCTACACCTTC.

The CDR3 here is CASSPNEGLQETQYF. The CDR3, as DNA: TGTGCCAGCTCACCCAACGAGGGATTACAAGAGACCCAGTACTTC. The chain links TRBV18 to TRBJ2-5; TRBD2 might be the D (5 bases). Trimming cost V 3 bases and J 2 bases, with 13 bases left between them. Germline V gives CDR1 KGHSH, CDR2 LQKENI. This CDR3 region has 15 residues.

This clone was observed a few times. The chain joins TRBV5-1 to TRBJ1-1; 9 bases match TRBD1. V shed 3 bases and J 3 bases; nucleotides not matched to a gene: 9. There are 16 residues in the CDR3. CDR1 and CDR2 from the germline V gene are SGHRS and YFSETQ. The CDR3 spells CASSWHRGPDYTEAFF. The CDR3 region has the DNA TGCGCCAGCAGCTGGCACAGGGGGCCAGACTACACTGAAGCTTTCTTT.

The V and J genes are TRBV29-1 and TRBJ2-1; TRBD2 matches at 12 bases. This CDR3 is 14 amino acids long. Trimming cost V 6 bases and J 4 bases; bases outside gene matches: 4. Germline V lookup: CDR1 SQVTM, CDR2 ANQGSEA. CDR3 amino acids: CSVRTSGEYNEQFF. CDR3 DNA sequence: TGCAGCGTGAGGACTAGCGGGGAATACAATGAGCAGTTCTTC.